This T cell receptor (beta chain) was sequenced for a study of T-cell memory formation after mild COVID-19. Study-wide findings and caveats: Among clones peaking at day 37 in the second wave, SARS-CoV-2 specificity remained unconfirmed. Pre-infection memory carried some responding clones, suggesting that cross-reactive memory joined. CD4/CD8 balance held among clones contracting day 15 to 85, and later expanders leaned CD4+.

TCR alpha and TCR beta cDNA libraries carrying sample barcodes and UMIs were produced by 5'RACE using constant-segment primers. A single record per CDR3 protein comes from TCRdb applying MiXCR to the 5' RACE reads. The sample has hundreds of thousands of distinct CDR3 sequences; 20% to 25% are singletons. This clonotype was found a few times. The target antigen is unknown. At one boundary the junction diverges from the germline segment, which might be a read error. The CDR3 is made up of 14 amino acids. Material: PBMCs or a T cell subset sorted from them (not recorded which). This receptor was identified in an adult woman who had mild COVID-19 (a few samples of this study predate the infection). Cell type and time point are not known. V usage is TRBV12-3 or TRBV12-4 and J usage is TRBJ2-1, with D perhaps matching TRBD2 (6 bases). As DNA, the CDR3 is TGTGCCAGCAATTTAGGACCGGGGGTCCATGAGCAGTTCTTC. Protein: CASNLGPGVHEQFF.